The 10 T cell receptor beta chains in this list originate from one sample, sequenced in a study of PD-L1 blockade in urothelial cancer. The table came from immunoSEQ multiplex PCR; TCRdb's copy has only in-frame clones and leaves some out. The sample lists about 95,000 clones, more than 75% seen once, with roughly 2% in the top ten. The time point: pretreatment peripheral blood. Sequenced material: PBMCs, taken around atezolizumab (anti-PD-L1) treatment. The receptors here all came from a man in his sixties with urothelial cancer.

This rearrangement joins TRBV7-2 to TRBJ2-7, with 8 bases fitting TRBD1. The germline CDR1 and CDR2 sequences are SGHTA and FQGNSA. V shed 4 bases, J shed 2 bases, and the junction held 4 bases outside the gene matches. The CDR3 has 14 amino acids. CDR3 loop: CASSWTGLAYEQYF. Here the CDR3 DNA reads TGTGCCAGCAGCTGGACAGGGTTGGCCTACGAGCAGTACTTC. Based on the CDR3 plus reference TRBV7-2 and TRBJ2-7, the full variable domain is GAGVSQSPSNKVTEKGKDVELRCDPISGHTALYWYRQSLGQGLEFLIYFQGNSAPDKSGLPSDRFSAERTGGSVSTLTIQRTQQEDSAVYLCASSWTGLAYEQYFGPGTRLTVT.

This chain connects TRBV4-2 to TRBJ2-1; 7 nucleotides match TRBD1. The CDR3 has 13 amino acids. The germline gives CDR1 LGHNA, CDR2 YNFKEQ. Trimming cost V 2 bases and J 10 bases; bases outside gene matches: 5. CDR3 region: CASSQRQGSEQFF. As DNA, the CDR3 is TGTGCCAGCAGCCAACGACAGGGTTCAGAGCAGTTCTTC.

This clone was seen a single time. The chain uses TRBV4-3 and TRBJ2-1; TRBD2 agrees at 10 bases. Looked up from germline, CDR1 is LGHNA and CDR2 is YSLEER. This CDR3 region has 18 residues. The J segment lost 6 bases and the V segment lost 3 bases, leaving 14 bases of the junction unmatched. The CDR3 sequence: CASSQYSGGTPGGNEQFF. In DNA, the CDR3 is TGCGCCAGCAGCCAGTATAGCGGGGGGACCCCCGGGGGCAATGAGCAGTTCTTC.

As DNA, the CDR3 is TGTGCCAGCAGCCTCTTGGGCCAACCGAGCACAGATACGCAGTATTTT. Its translation is CASSLLGQPSTDTQYF. The V gene is TRBV11-3, the J gene TRBJ2-3; no definite D call. This CDR3 is 16 amino acids long. Trimming stripped 5 bases from V and 0 bases from J, with 15 bases between. The germline gives CDR1 SGHNT, CDR2 YENEEA.

This clone was seen only once. This chain links TRBV5-1 with TRBJ1-2; the match to TRBD1 covers 9 bases. With V trimmed by 4 bases and J by 8 bases, 9 bases remained unmatched. The CDR3 length is 14 residues. Germline V gene lookup returns CDR1 SGHRS and CDR2 YFSETQ. The chain's CDR3 is CASSQAGTGTGYTF. In DNA, the CDR3 is TGCGCCAGCAGCCAAGCCGGGACAGGGACCGGCTACACCTTC.

V gene TRBV29-1 combines with J gene TRBJ2-1, with 9 bases matching TRBD1. V lost 5 bases, J lost 3 bases, and 11 bases stayed unmatched. The germline CDR1 and CDR2 sequences are SQVTM and ANQGSEA. This CDR3 is 16 amino acids long. The CDR3 coding sequence is TGCAGCGTTTTAGTAATGGACAGGGGATTCTACAATGAGCAGTTCTTC. Protein sequence: CSVLVMDRGFYNEQFF.

V and J are TRBV29-1 and TRBJ1-2, with D perhaps TRBD1 (5 bases). From germline, CDR1 is SQVTM and CDR2 ANQGSEA. Trimming took 6 bases from V and 4 from J, leaving 18 bases between them. The CDR3 consists of 14 residues. The CDR3 loop is CSVPRGRGRYGYTF. The CDR3 coding sequence is TGCAGCGTCCCTCGGGGGAGAGGTCGCTATGGCTACACCTTC.

In this sample, this clone turned up once. This chain links TRBV30 with TRBJ1-1; maybe TRBD1 (6 bases). This CDR3 has 19 residues. The germline gives CDR1 GTSNPN, CDR2 SVGIG (reference sequence). The V and J ends lost 3 bases and 3 bases respectively, with 29 bases between them. DNA for the CDR3: TGTGCCTGGAGCTTTAATCCGAGGACAGCGAATAGTCTTGACACTGAAGCTTTCTTT. This gives the protein CAWSFNPRTANSLDTEAFF. Drawing the rest from reference TRBV30 and TRBJ1-1, the complete variable domain is SQTIHQWPATLVQPVGSPLSLECTVEGTSNPNLYWYRQAAGRGLQLLFYSVGIGQISSEVPQNLSASRPQDRQFILSSKKLLLSDSGFYLCAWSFNPRTANSLDTEAFFGQGTRLTVV.

The chain links TRBV5-1 to TRBJ1-1; 7 bases align to TRBD1. The germline V gene has CDR1 SGHRS and CDR2 YFSETQ. With V trimmed by 4 bases and J by 8 bases, 5 bases remained unmatched. This CDR3 is built from 12 residues. The CDR3 DNA is TGCGCCAGCAGCGTCAACAGGGGCGAAGCTTTCTTT. Translation gives CASSVNRGEAFF.

The chain joins TRBV5-1 to TRBJ2-1; 10 bases fit TRBD2. Trimming at V came to 4 bases and at J to 1 base, leaving 2 bases not matched to a gene. Germline CDR1 SGHRS, CDR2 YFSETQ. The CDR3 runs to 15 residues. In DNA form, the CDR3 reads TGCGCCAGCAGCCCTAGCGGGAGTTCCTACAATGAGCAGTTCTTC. Translating gives CASSPSGSSYNEQFF.